These T cell receptor beta chains were read from a single sample in a study of CD8+CD57+ T cells in acquired aplastic anemia. TCRdb re-called the reads through MiXCR, storing one row per CDR3 protein. The sample consists of under 250,000 distinct CDR3 sequences, over 55% of them appearing once. What was sequenced was sorted CD4+, CD8+, or CD8+CD57+ T cells (not recorded which) from PBMCs. Every receptor here comes from a human donor with aplastic anemia. Both conserved end residues are part of each CDR3. Each record gives: V gene, D gene, J gene, clone size, CDR3 DNA, CDR3 protein. D genes are given only for firm matches. Clone size is stated in some rows and not others, as once, few, many or a class when expanded.

>TRBV29-1|-|TRBJ1-2|-
TGCAGCGCTCGGGGGGTCGTCTATGGCTACACCTTC
CSARGVVYGYTF
>TRBV7-6|TRBD1|TRBJ2-5|-
TGTGCCAGCAGCTTATCGGGACAGAAAGAGACCCAGTACTTC
CASSLSGQKETQYF
>TRBV4-1|-|TRBJ2-7|-
TGCGCCAGCAGCCAAGATCAAGCAGGGCAAGGGGTTAACGAGCAGTACTTC
CASSQDQAGQGVNEQYF
>TRBV9|TRBD1|TRBJ2-7|-
TGTGCCAGCAGCTCTAGGACAGGGGGCTACGAGCAGTACTTC
CASSSRTGGYEQYF
>TRBV6-1|TRBD2|TRBJ2-7|-
TGTGCCAGCAGACGAATAGCGGGCTCCTACGAGCAGTACTTC
CASRRIAGSYEQYF
>TRBV2|TRBD1|TRBJ1-1|-
TGTGCCAGCAGGTCACAGGGGGCGCGGAACGCTGAAGCTTTCTTT
CASRSQGARNAEAFF
>TRBV7-7|TRBD1|TRBJ2-5|-
TGTGCTAGCGGACCGGGACAGGGGATAGGAGAGACCCAGTACTTC
CASGPGQGIGETQYF
>TRBV24-1|-|TRBJ2-1|few
TGTGCCACCAGTGAAACCCCGAGCGGGTTTCGCCACAATGAGCAGTTCTTC
CATSETPSGFRHNEQFF
>TRBV9|TRBD2|TRBJ2-1|many
TGTGCCAGCAGCTTAGGACTAGCCCCTCAGTTCTTC
CASSLGLAPQFF
>TRBV10-2|-|TRBJ1-5|-
TGCGCCAGCAGTGAGGACAAATTCAGGTTTCAGCCCCAGCATTTT
CASSEDKFRFQPQHF
>TRBV20-1|-|TRBJ2-7|once
TGCAGTGCTTCTCAACGCCGGGAAAACGAGCAGTACTTC
CSASQRRENEQYF
>TRBV10-3|-|TRBJ1-1|-
TGTGCCATCAGTGAAGGCCCAGGGTCGGGGACTGAAGCTTTCTTT
CAISEGPGSGTEAFF
>TRBV5-4|TRBD1|TRBJ1-2|-
TGTGCCAGCAGCTCCGGGACAGCCCTGGGGTTC
CASSSGTALGF
>TRBV4-1|-|TRBJ1-2|-
TGCGCCAGCAGCCAAGAAGCGGGGTTCTCCTACACCTTC
CASSQEAGFSYTF
>TRBV12-3/TRBV12-4|-|TRBJ2-7|-
TGTGCCAGCACCATATCAACCGACAGGTCTTCGTACGAGCAGTACTTC
CASTISTDRSSYEQYF
>TRBV19|-|TRBJ1-3|-
TGTGCCAGTAGTCAGGCAGGGAATATCCTATCGTCTGGAAACACCATATATTTT
CASSQAGNILSSGNTIYF
>TRBV7-9|-|TRBJ2-2|-
TGTGCCAGCAGCCTACGGGTAAACACCGGGGAGCTGTTTTTT
CASSLRVNTGELFF
>TRBV20-1|-|TRBJ2-5|-
TGCAGTGCGACGACTAGGGAGTACCAAGAGACCCAGTACTTC
CSATTREYQETQYF
>TRBV19|-|TRBJ1-4|-
TGTGCCAGTAGTCTCACCGGTGGTTCTAGTGAAAAACTGTTTTTT
CASSLTGGSSEKLFF
>TRBV7-4|TRBD1|TRBJ2-1|once
TGTGCCAGCAGCATTAGGGACAGGGAGTTAAATGAGCAGTTCTTC
CASSIRDRELNEQFF
>TRBV25-1|TRBD1|TRBJ1-1|-
TGTGCCAGCAGTGAATCGGGGACAGTGCGGGGCACTGAAGCTTTCTTT
CASSESGTVRGTEAFF
>TRBV24-1|-|TRBJ2-5|-
TGTGCCACCAGTCGATTCGGGGAGACCCAGTACTTC
CATSRFGETQYF
>TRBV24-1|TRBD2|TRBJ2-1|-
TGTGCCACCAGTGATCTCGGGGGGGGGAGTTACAATGAGCAGTTCTTC
CATSDLGGGSYNEQFF
>TRBV20-1|TRBD2|TRBJ2-4|once
TGCAGCGCCCGAACTAGCGGGGTAAACATTCAGTACTTC
CSARTSGVNIQYF
>TRBV20-1|TRBD2|TRBJ2-7|few
TGCAGTGCTAGATCCCAACTAGCGGGGGGTAGGGGCTACGAGCAGTACTTC
CSARSQLAGGRGYEQYF